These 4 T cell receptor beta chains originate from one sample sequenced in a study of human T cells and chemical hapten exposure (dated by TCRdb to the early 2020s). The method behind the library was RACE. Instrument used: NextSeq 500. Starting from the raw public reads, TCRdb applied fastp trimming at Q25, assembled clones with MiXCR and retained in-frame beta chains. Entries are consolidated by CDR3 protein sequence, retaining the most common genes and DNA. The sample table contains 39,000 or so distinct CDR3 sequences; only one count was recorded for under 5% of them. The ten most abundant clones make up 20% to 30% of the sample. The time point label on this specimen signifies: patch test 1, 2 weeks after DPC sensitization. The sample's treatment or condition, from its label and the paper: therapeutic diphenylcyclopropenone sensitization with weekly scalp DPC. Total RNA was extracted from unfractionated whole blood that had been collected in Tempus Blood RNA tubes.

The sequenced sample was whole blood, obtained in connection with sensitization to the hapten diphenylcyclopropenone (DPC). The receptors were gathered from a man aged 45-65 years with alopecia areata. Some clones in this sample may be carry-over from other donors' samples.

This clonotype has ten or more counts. The CDR3 reads CASSQEAGLSTDTQYF. The CDR3 DNA reads as TGCGCCAGCAGCCAAGAGGCGGGACTGAGCACAGATACGCAGTATTTT. V usage is TRBV4-1 and J usage is TRBJ2-3; possible D gene TRBD2, 6 bases. Trimming took 0 bases from V and 0 from J, leaving 10 bases between them. The CDR3 has 16 amino acids. The germline gives CDR1 MGHRA, CDR2 YSYEKL.

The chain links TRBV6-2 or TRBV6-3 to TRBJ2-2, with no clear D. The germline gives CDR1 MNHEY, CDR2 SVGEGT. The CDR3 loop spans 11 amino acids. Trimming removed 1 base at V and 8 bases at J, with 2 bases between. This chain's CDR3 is CASSYLGELFF. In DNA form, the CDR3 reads TGTGCCAGCAGTTACTTAGGGGAGCTGTTTTTT.

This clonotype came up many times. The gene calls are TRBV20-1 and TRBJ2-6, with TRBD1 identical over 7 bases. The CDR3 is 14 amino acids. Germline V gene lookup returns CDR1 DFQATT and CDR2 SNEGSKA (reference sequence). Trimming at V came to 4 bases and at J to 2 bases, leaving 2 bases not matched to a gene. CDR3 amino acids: CSANTGAGANVLTF. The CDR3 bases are TGCAGTGCTAACACAGGGGCTGGGGCCAACGTCCTGACTTTC.

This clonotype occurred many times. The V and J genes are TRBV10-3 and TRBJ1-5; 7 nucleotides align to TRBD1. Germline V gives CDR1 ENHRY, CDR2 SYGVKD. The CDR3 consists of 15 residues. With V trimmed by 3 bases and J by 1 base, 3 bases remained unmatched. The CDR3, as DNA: TGTGCCATCAGTGACAGGGGGGAGAGCAATCAGCCCCAGCATTTT. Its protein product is CAISDRGESNQPQHF.